This T cell receptor beta chain appears in the sequencing data of a study of shared clonotypes between healthy human individuals. Study results and caveats: In having few donors, the study represented limited genetic and exposure-history diversity.

In this sample, this clone turned up a few times. Its specificity is unknown. The unsorted PBMC sample used ten immunoSEQ deep assay plates. Generated by immunoSEQ multiplex PCR, the TCRdb table keeps only in-frame clones and is missing some. The table lists fewer than 600,000 clones, 79% of them singletons. The clonotype was recovered from a woman in her thirties or forties in good health. Some clones in this sample may be carry-over from other donors' samples. The sample consisted of PBMCs.

The CDR3 region has the DNA TGTGCCAGCAGGCTAAACCCTAGCGGGCTCACAGATACGCAGTATTTT. Translated, it gives CASRLNPSGLTDTQYF. The V gene is TRBV28, the J gene TRBJ2-3; 8 bases are shared with TRBD2. CDR1 MDHEN and CDR2 SYDVKM come from the germline V gene. The CDR3 runs 16 residues. V lost 6 bases to trimming and J lost 2 bases; unmatched junction nucleotides: 10.